The T cell receptor (beta chain) described here comes from a study of T cell responses to AZD1222 COVID-19 vaccine (dated by TCRdb to about 2021). A note on the overall study: A total of under 250 trial participants underwent TCR sequencing, of whom 207 had received two doses of AZD1222 and about 26 had received two doses of the MenACWY control vaccine. Trial participants were enrolled into age subgroups of 18-55, 56-69 and 70-plus years, which contained around 150, 29 and 61 TCR-sequenced participants, respectively. The full study reports these points: Conclusions about previously exposed vaccinees were limited because only a handful of AZD1222 recipients were SARS-CoV-2 seropositive at baseline. The vaccine-associated CD4 TCRs covered the entire spike protein, and the dominant responses fell in regions 160-218 and 743-854. The 56-69-year group was small, and its depth increase did not reach significance, likely because of low power. A significant rise in spike-specific TCR breadth and depth was observed after two AZD1222 doses relative to day 0 and relative to MenACWY recipients. Epitopes outside the regions mutated in the B.1.351 and B.1.1.7 variants were reportedly recognized by nearly half of the unique spike-specific TCRs. Participants were mostly white British and included more females than males, and it was suggested by the authors that clonal diversity may have been underestimated. Because no day 14 peak-response samples were available, the repertoires could be characterized only after the peak T cell response.

The CDR3 regions of human TCRbeta chains were subjected to immunosequencing. Per the source publication's procedure: Repertoire TCRs were matched against a reference library of SARS-CoV-2-specific TCRs generated with the MIRA antigen-specificity platform. Breadth meant the fraction of unique TCRs that were SARS-CoV-2-associated, whereas depth meant the fraction of total T cells that were SARS-CoV-2-associated. Using the MIRA data, every spike-specific TCR was mapped to the spike region that the TCR reacted to and assigned to either a CD4 or a CD8 class. Log10-transformed breadth and depth values were compared by one-way ANOVA with Sidak's multiple comparisons tests. What TCRdb holds here is the immuneACCESS table cut down to in-frame rearrangements. Part of the clones is not present; checked against another copy, under half of the missing clones reflect an unresolved V gene, and the others are unexplained. V and J calls and clone size come straight from that table; D and trimming were deduced from the DNA. Here the sample has 200,000 or so clones; 75% to 90% occur a single time. 2.5% to 3% of the sample comes from the top ten.

Points on this clone: Its antigen specificity is not known. No quality values exist for individual bases; no much larger clone is one base distant.

The intended sense of this specimen's time point label: baseline before first vaccination. The treatment or condition label on this specimen signifies: meningococcal conjugate vaccine given as trial control. Vaccinee samples came from UK trials COV001 and COV002, including a single-blind randomized controlled phase 2/3 trial of AZD1222 (ChAdOx1 nCoV-19) in healthy adults. For TCRbeta chain sequencing, PBMC samples were collected from trial participants at day 0 and at day 28 after the second dose. Between the V and J ends, shortened by 1 base and 5 bases respectively, the junction contains 11 bases. Reading from cysteine to phenylalanine, the CDR3 counts 14 amino acids. Only CDR3 DNA remains: 42 bases, in frame from the first base. CDR1 and CDR2 were assigned from the germline V gene as SGHTA and FQGNSA.

The clonotype originates from an adult in good health. This sample comprised peripheral blood, obtained on day 0 of MenACWY control vaccination. The rearrangement combines TRBV7-2 with TRBJ2-5; the D gene cannot be named for sure. The CDR3 protein is CASSLEGGWETQYF. The DNA sequence is as follows: TGTGCCAGCAGCTTAGAGGGTGGGTGGGAGACCCAGTACTTC.